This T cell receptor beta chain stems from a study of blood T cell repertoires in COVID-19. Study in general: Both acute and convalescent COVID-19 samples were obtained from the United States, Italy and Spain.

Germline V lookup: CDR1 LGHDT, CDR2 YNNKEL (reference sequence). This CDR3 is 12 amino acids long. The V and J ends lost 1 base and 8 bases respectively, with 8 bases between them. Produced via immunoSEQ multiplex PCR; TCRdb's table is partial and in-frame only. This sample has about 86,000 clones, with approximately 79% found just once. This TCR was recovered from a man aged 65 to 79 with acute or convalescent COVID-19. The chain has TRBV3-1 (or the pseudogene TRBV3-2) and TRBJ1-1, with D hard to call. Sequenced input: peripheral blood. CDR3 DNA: TGTGCCAGCAGCCAAGGGAGGGCCGAAGCTTTCTTT. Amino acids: CASSQGRAEAFF.